The 5 T cell receptor beta chains below were found in one sample sequenced in a study of blood T cell repertoires in COVID-19 (dated by TCRdb to 2020 to 2022). The library was produced with the immunoSEQ multiplex PCR assay. The table comes from immuneACCESS by way of TCRdb, which keeps in-frame sequences with V and J called. Part of the clones is missing from these tables; in studies checked, under half for an unresolved V gene and the rest for unknown reasons. Within this sample are about 440,000 clones, with about 92% of them counted one time only. 0.6% of the sample rests with the top ten. Sequenced input: PBMCs or T cells enriched from blood (not recorded which). The receptors derive from a man aged 18 to 29 who had recovered from COVID-19.

The chain has TRBV5-6 and TRBJ1-6; D is perhaps TRBD1 (5 bases). Germline loops: CDR1 SGHDT, CDR2 YYEEEE. The CDR3 has 14 amino acids. V gave up 4 bases and J gave up 6 bases, with 11 bases separating them. The DNA for the CDR3 is TGTGCCAGCAGCGACCAGGGAGGTAATTCACCCCTCCACTTT. Translating gives CASSDQGGNSPLHF. The full variable domain, in which reference TRBV5-6 and TRBJ1-6 provide the parts outside the CDR3, is DAGVTQSPTHLIKTRGQQVTLRCSPKSGHDTVSWYQQALGQGPQFIFQYYEEEERQRGNFPDRFSGHQFPNYSSELNVNALLLGDSALYLCASSDQGGNSPLHFGNGTRLTVT.

The chain has TRBV6-1 and TRBJ2-1; D perhaps matches TRBD1 (6 bases). V shed 3 bases and J shed 6 bases, with 18 bases lying between them. Germline values: CDR1 MNHNS, CDR2 SASEGT. The CDR3 is made up of 16 amino acids. Here the CDR3 reads CASSDQQGIFINEQFF. The CDR3 DNA reads TGTGCCAGCAGTGATCAACAGGGTATCTTTATCAATGAGCAGTTCTTC.

V and J are TRBV23-1 and TRBJ1-1, with TRBD1 matching 7 bases. TRBV23-1 is an ORF; its function is uncertain. Losses at the gene ends were 2 bases for V and 1 base for J; bases not matched to a gene: 13. The length of the CDR3 is 18 residues. The CDR3 reads CASSQRTHDREKNTEAFF. The CDR3 DNA reads TGCGCCAGCAGTCAAAGGACCCATGACAGGGAAAAGAACACTGAAGCTTTCTTT.

The J gene is TRBJ1-2, the V gene TRBV7-2, with a possible D match to TRBD1 (5 bases). This CDR3 is built from 15 residues. V shed 4 bases and J shed 7 bases, with 19 bases lying between them. Germline CDR1 reads SGHTA; CDR2 reads FQGNSA. The CDR3 region has the DNA TGTGCCAGCAGCTCCGCGGGGGTAATGGGACGTGGCTACACCTTC. This gives the protein CASSSAGVMGRGYTF.

The CDR3 sequence: CASSQGPLAGYYNEQFF. CDR3 coding DNA: TGCGCCAGCAGCCAGGGACCGCTAGCGGGATACTACAATGAGCAGTTCTTC. The chain recombines TRBV4-1 with TRBJ2-1; TRBD2 matches at 9 bases. V trimming: 3 bases; J trimming: 3 bases; junction bases outside the gene matches: 9. CDR3 length: 17 residues. CDR1 MGHRA and CDR2 YSYEKL come from the germline V gene.